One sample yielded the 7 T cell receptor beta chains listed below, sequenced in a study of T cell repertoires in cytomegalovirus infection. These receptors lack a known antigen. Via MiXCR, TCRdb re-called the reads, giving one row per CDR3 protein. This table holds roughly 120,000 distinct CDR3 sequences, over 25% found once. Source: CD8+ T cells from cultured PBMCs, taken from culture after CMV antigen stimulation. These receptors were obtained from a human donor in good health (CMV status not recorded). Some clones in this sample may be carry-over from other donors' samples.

The CDR3 loop reads CASSIGQGSFYEQYF. The CDR3 DNA reads as TGTGCCAGCAGCATCGGACAGGGATCTTTCTACGAGCAGTACTTC. V and J are TRBV7-6 and TRBJ2-7, with 8 bases lining up with TRBD1. The CDR3 extends over 15 amino acids. Per germline, CDR1 SGHVS and CDR2 FNYEAQ. Losses at the gene ends were 5 bases for V and 3 bases for J; bases not matched to a gene: 9. Variable domain in full (rest from reference TRBV7-6 and TRBJ2-7): GAGVSQSPRYKVTKRGQDVALRCDPISGHVSLYWYRQALGQGPEFLTYFNYEAQQDKSGLPNDRFSAERPEGSISTLTIQRTEQRDSAMYRCASSIGQGSFYEQYFGPGTRLTVT.

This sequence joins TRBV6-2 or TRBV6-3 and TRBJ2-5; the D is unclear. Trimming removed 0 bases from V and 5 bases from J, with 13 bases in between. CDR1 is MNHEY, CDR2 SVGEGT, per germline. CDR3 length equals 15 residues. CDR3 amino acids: CASSYSVVRWETQYF. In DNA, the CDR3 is TGTGCCAGCAGTTACTCGGTCGTTAGATGGGAGACCCAGTACTTC.

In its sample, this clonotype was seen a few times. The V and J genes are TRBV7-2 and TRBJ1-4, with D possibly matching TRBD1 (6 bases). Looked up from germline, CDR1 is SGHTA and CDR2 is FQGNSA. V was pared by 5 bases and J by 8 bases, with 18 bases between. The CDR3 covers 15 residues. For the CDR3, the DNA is TGTGCCAGCAGCCGTAGAGGGGGATGGGAAGAAAAACTGTTTTTT. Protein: CASSRRGGWEEKLFF.

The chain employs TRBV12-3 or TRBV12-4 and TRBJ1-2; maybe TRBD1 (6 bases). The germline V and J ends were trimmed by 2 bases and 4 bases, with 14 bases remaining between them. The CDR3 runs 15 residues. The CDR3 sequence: CASSLTGTGGYGYTF. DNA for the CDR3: TGTGCCAGCAGTTTAACAGGGACCGGAGGCTATGGCTACACCTTC.

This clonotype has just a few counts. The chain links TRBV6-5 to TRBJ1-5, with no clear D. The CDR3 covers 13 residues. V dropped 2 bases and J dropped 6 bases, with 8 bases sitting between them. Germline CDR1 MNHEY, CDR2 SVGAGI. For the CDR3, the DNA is TGTGCCAGCAGTTACAGTTGGAGTCAGCCCCAGCATTTT. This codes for CASSYSWSQPQHF.

CDR3 nucleotides: TGTGCCAGCAGTTACTCAGGGGCGGAGAGGCACAATGAGCAGTTCTTC. The encoded protein is CASSYSGAERHNEQFF. This chain links TRBV6-8 with TRBJ2-1, with D tentatively TRBD1 (5 bases). Germline V gene lookup returns CDR1 MNHGY and CDR2 SAAAGT. V dropped 0 bases and J dropped 5 bases, with 14 bases sitting between them. The CDR3 loop spans 16 amino acids.

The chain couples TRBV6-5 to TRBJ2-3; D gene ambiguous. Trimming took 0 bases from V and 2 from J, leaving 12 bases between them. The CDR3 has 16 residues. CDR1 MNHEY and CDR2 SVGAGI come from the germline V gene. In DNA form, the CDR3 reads TGTGCCAGCAGTTACTCTTCTGGGTGGATCACAGATACGCAGTATTTT. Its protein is CASSYSSGWITDTQYF.